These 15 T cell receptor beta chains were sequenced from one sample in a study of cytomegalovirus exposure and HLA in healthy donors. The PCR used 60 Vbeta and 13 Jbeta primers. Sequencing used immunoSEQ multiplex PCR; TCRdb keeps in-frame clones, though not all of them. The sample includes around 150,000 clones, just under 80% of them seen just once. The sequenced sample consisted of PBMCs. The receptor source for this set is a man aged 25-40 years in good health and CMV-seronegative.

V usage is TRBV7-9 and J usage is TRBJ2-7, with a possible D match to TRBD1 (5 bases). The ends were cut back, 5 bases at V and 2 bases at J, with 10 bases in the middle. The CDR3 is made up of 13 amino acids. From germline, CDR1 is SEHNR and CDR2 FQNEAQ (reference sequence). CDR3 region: CASSQGPAYEQYF. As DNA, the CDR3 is TGTGCCAGCAGCCAGGGCCCTGCCTACGAGCAGTACTTC.

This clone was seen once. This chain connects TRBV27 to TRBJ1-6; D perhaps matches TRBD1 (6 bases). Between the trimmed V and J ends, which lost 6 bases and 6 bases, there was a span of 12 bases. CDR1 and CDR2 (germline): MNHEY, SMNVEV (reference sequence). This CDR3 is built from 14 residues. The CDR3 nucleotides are TGTGCCAGCAGACAGGGACACGGTAATTCACCCCTCCACTTT. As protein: CASRQGHGNSPLHF.

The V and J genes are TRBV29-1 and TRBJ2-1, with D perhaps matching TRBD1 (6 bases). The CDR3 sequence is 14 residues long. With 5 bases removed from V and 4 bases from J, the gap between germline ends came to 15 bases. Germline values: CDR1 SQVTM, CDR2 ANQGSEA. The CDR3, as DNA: TGCAGCGTTTACAGGGCAGTGGGATACAATGAGCAGTTCTTC. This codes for CSVYRAVGYNEQFF.

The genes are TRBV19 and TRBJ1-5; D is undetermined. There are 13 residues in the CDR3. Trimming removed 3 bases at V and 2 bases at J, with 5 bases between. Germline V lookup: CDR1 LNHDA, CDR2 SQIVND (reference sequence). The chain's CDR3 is CASSMSGNQPQHF. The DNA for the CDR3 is TGTGCCAGTAGTATGTCCGGCAATCAGCCCCAGCATTTT.

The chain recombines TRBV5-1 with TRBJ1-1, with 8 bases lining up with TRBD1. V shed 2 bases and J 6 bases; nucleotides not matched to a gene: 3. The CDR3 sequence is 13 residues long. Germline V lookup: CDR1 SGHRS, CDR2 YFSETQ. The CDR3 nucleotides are TGCGCCAGCAGCTTCGGACAGGGAGCTGAAGCTTTCTTT. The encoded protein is CASSFGQGAEAFF.

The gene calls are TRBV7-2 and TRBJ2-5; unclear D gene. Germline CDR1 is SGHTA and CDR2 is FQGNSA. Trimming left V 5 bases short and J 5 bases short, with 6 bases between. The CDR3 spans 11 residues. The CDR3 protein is CASSPKETQYF. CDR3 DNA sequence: TGTGCCAGCAGCCCTAAGGAGACCCAGTACTTC.

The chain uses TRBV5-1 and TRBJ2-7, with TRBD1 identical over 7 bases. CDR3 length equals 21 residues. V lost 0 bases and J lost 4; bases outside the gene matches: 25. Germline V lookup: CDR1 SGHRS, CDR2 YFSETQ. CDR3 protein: CASSLAKWETGLARHQYEQYF. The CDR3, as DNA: TGCGCCAGCAGCTTGGCCAAGTGGGAGACAGGGTTGGCTCGACACCAATACGAGCAGTACTTC.

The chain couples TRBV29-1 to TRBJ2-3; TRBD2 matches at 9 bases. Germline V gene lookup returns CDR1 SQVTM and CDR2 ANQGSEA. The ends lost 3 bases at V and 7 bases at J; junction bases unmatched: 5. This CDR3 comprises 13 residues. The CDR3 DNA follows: TGCAGCGTTGATAGCGGGAGAACTTATACGCAGTATTTT. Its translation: CSVDSGRTYTQYF.

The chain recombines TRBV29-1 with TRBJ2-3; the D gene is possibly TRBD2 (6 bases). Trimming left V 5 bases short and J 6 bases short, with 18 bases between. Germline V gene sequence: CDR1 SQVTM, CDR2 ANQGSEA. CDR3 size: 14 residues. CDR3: CSVTLGGELDTQYF. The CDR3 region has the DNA TGCAGCGTTACCTTGGGCGGGGAATTGGATACGCAGTATTTT.

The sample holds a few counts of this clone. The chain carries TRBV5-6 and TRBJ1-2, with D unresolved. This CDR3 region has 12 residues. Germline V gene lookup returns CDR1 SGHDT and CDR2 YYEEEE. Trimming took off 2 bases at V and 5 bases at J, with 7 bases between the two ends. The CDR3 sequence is CASSFKTYGYTF. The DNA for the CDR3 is TGTGCCAGCAGCTTCAAGACTTATGGCTACACCTTC.

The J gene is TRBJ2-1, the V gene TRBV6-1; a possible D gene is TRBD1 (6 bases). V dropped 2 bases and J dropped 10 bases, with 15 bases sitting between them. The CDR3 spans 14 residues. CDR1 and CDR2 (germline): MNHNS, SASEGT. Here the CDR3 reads CASSELQGAREQFF. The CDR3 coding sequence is TGTGCCAGCAGTGAATTACAGGGAGCCCGGGAGCAGTTCTTC.

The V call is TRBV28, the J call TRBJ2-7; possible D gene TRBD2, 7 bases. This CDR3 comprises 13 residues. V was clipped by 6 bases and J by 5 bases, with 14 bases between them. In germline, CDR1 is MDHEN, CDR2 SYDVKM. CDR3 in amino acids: CASRAGGGHEQYF. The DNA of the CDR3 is TGTGCCAGCAGGGCTGGGGGGGGCCACGAGCAGTACTTC. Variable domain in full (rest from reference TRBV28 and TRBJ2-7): DVKVTQSSRYLVKRTGEKVFLECVQDMDHENMFWYRQDPGLGLRLIYFSYDVKMKEKGDIPEGYSVSREKKERFSLILESASTNQTSMYLCASRAGGGHEQYFGPGTRLTVT.

The CDR3 loop is CASSYKTSGNYNEQFF. The CDR3, as DNA: TGTGCCAGCAGTTATAAGACTAGCGGGAACTACAATGAGCAGTTCTTC. The chain links TRBV6-5 to TRBJ2-1; TRBD2 matches 11 bases. CDR3 length equals 16 residues. The germline CDR1 and CDR2 sequences are MNHEY and SVGAGI. Unmatched junction bases numbered 4, after V lost 3 bases and J lost 3 bases.

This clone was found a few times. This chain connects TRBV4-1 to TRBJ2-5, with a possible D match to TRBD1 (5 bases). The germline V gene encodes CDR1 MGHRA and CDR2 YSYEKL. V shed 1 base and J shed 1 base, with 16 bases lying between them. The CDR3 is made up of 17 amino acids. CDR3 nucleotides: TGCGCCAGCAGCCAAGCTCCACCGGACACATCCCAAGAGACCCAGTACTTC. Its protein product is CASSQAPPDTSQETQYF.

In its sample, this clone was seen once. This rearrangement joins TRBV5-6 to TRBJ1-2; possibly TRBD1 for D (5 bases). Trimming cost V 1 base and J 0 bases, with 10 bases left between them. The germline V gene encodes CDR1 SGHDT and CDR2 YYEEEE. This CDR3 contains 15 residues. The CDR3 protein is CASSLSGHPNYGYTF. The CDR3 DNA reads TGTGCCAGCAGCTTGTCCGGACACCCTAACTATGGCTACACCTTC.